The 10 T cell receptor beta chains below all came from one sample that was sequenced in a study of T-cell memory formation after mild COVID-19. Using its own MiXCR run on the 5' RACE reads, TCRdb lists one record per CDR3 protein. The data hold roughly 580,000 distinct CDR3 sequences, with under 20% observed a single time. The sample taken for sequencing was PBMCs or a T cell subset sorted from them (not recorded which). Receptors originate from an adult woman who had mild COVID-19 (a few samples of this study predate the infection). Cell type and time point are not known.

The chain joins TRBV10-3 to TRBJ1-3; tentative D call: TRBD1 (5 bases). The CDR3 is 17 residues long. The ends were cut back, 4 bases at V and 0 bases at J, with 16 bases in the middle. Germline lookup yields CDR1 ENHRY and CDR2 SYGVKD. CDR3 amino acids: CAISGGERGSSGNTIYF. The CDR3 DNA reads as TGTGCCATCAGTGGAGGCGAGCGGGGGAGCTCTGGAAACACCATATATTTT.

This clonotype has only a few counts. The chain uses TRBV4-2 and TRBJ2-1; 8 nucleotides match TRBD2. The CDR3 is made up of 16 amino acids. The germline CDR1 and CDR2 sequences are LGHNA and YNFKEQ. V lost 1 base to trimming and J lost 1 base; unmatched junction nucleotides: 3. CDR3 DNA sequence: TGTGCCAGCAGCCAAGGGGGGACTAGTTCCTACAATGAGCAGTTCTTC. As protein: CASSQGGTSSYNEQFF.

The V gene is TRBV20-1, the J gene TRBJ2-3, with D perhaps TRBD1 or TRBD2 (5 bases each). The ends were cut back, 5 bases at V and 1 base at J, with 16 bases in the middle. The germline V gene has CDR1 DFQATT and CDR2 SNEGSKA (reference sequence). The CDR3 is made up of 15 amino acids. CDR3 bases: TGCAGTGCTTGGATGAGGGACCATGGCACAGATACGCAGTATTTT. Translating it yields CSAWMRDHGTDTQYF.

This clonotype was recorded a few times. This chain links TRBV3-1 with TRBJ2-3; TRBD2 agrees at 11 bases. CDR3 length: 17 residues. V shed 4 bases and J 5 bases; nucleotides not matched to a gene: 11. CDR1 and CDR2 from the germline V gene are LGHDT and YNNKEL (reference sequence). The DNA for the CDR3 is TGTGCCAGCAGCCCCGAAAGTTTAGCGGGAGGGCAAGATACGCAGTATTTT. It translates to CASSPESLAGGQDTQYF.

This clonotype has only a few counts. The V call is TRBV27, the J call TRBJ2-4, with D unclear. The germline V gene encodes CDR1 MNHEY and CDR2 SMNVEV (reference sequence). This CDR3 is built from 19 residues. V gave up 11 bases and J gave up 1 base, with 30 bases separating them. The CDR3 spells CALKTTARPTPRAKNIQYF. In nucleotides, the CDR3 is TGTGCCCTCAAAACTACGGCGCGTCCTACCCCGCGGGCCAAAAACATTCAGTACTTC.

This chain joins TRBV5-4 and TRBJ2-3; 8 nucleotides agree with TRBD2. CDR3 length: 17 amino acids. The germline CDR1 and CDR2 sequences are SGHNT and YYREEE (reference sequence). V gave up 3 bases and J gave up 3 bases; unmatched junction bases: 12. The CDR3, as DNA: TGTGCCAGCAGCTCCCTCGCGGGTAGCGGGAAGACAGATACGCAGTATTTT. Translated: CASSSLAGSGKTDTQYF.

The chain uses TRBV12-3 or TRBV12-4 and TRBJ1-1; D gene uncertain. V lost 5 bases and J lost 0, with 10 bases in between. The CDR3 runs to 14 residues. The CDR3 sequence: CASSTRGLNTEAFF. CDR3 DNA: TGTGCCAGCAGTACCCGCGGGTTGAACACTGAAGCTTTCTTT.

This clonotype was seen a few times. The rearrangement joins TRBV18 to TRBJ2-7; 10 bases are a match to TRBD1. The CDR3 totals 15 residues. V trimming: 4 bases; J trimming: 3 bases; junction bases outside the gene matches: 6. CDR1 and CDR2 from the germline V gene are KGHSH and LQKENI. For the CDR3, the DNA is TGTGCCAGCTCACTACCGGGACAGGGGATCTACGAGCAGTACTTC. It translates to CASSLPGQGIYEQYF.

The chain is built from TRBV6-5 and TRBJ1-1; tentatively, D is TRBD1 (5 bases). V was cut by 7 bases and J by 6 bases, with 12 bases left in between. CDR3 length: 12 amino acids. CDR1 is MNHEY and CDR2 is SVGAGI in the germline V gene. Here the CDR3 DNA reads TGTGCCAGCATCCGTGGGACCTCTGAAGCTTTCTTT. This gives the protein CASIRGTSEAFF.

In DNA, the CDR3 is TGTGCCAGCAGGGCCATTGGCCAGCGGGCCTCCTACGAGCAGTACTTC. It specifies CASRAIGQRASYEQYF. The chain recombines TRBV6-2 or TRBV6-3 with TRBJ2-7; the D gene is possibly TRBD2 (6 bases). Per germline, CDR1 MNHEY and CDR2 SVGEGT. CDR3 length: 16 residues. V lost 6 bases and J lost 0, with 18 bases in between.